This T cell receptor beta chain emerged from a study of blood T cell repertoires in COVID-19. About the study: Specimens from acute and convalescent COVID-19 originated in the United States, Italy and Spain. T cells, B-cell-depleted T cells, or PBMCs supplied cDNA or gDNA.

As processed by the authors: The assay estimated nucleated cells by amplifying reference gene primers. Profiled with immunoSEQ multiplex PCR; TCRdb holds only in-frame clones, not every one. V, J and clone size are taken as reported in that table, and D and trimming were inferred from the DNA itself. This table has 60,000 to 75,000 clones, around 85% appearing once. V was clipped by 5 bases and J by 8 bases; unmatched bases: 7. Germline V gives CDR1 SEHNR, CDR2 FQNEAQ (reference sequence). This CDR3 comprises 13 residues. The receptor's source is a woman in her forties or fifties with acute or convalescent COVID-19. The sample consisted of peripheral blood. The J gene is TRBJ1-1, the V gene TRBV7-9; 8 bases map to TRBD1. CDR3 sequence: CASSPQGGSEAFF. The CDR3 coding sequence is TGTGCCAGCAGCCCACAGGGGGGTTCAGAAGCTTTCTTT.